Listed below are T cell receptor beta chains from one sample, sequenced in a study of human T cells and chemical hapten exposure. One entry per CDR3 protein, called by TCRdb with MiXCR from the RACE reads. In the table there are 150,000 to 200,000 distinct CDR3 sequences, around 30% of which are singletons. The specimen comprised whole blood, sampled in connection with sensitization to the hapten diphenylcyclopropenone (DPC). The source of these receptors is a woman younger than 45 with alopecia areata. Some clones in this sample may be carry-over from other donors' samples. The conserved cysteine and the conserved F or W are not part of the CDR3 here. Not every row has a clone size; where given, it reads once, few, many or a size class.

V	J	size	CDR3
TRBV4-3	TRBJ1-6	many	ASSQDTRNSPLH
TRBV4-1	TRBJ2-1	once	ASSRTGDLTSYNEQF
TRBV5-1	TRBJ2-2	few	ASSMGLAATGELF
TRBV18	TRBJ2-7	few	ASSPGSGRSYEQY
TRBV20-1	TRBJ1-5	-	SASDAGQGDYQPQH
TRBV28	TRBJ1-2	-	ASSFGGAGAYGYT
TRBV30	TRBJ1-4	-	AWRRREIRNEKLF
TRBV10-3	TRBJ2-3	-	ASSASGIVHGDTQY
TRBV28	TRBJ1-1	few	ASSTPNVFAEAF
TRBV6-6	TRBJ2-6	few	ASSYGGSGANVLT
TRBV12-3/TRBV12-4	TRBJ2-2	few	ASSPLRAGGELF
TRBV5-5	TRBJ1-3	few	ASSLTGDSGNTIY
TRBV7-3	TRBJ2-1	few	ASSLIAGRYNEQF
TRBV2	TRBJ1-2	few	ASRRTGVLYGYT
TRBV3-1	TRBJ2-3	-	ASSQELTGYSDTQY
TRBV28	TRBJ1-1	once	ASSLVQPLRTEAF
TRBV28	TRBJ1-1	few	ASSFTVNTEAF
TRBV27	TRBJ1-6	-	ASSLSAGVNSPLH
TRBV12-3/TRBV12-4	TRBJ1-5	-	ASSLMGSSNQPQH
TRBV27	TRBJ1-1	few	ASRISMNTEAF
TRBV6-2/TRBV6-3	TRBJ1-2	-	ASSRSGGYGYT
TRBV20-1	TRBJ1-6	-	SASYRQGQRSPLH
TRBV10-3	TRBJ2-3	-	AISGSGGSDTQY
TRBV7-2	TRBJ2-7	-	ASSSSAYEQY
TRBV6-2/TRBV6-3	TRBJ2-7	-	ASRPRSSYEQY
TRBV18	TRBJ1-1	-	ASSPSQNLNTEAF
TRBV7-2	TRBJ2-1	-	ASSSALGDNEQF
TRBV7-9	TRBJ2-2	-	ASSRQGTPGELF
TRBV4-1	TRBJ1-4	-	ASSPTMGEKLF
TRBV28	TRBJ1-1	-	ASSYPPRGNTEAF
TRBV4-3	TRBJ1-2	few	ASSQDVSVNYGYT
TRBV10-3	TRBJ2-5	few	AISDGTAEETQY
TRBV5-1	TRBJ2-7	-	ASRISDSASSYEQY
TRBV5-1	TRBJ2-5	few	ASTKGPSGQETQY
TRBV29-1	TRBJ2-3	few	SVEGGIGAGTQY
TRBV9	TRBJ1-6	few	ASSPPGLQDSPLH
TRBV13	TRBJ2-1	-	ASSLPGIEQF
TRBV19	TRBJ2-4	-	ASSLGGGAKNIQY
TRBV28	TRBJ2-1	few	ASSLGLPYNEQF
TRBV7-2	TRBJ2-7	-	ASSVQPGPGEQY
TRBV21-1	TRBJ2-7	-	ASSNSGGRGHEQY
TRBV6-6	TRBJ1-2	-	ASSYGVPPPNYGYT
TRBV7-6	TRBJ1-2	few	ASSSGGTVGYT
TRBV29-1	TRBJ2-3	many	SVEWWDEWGTSGGADTQY
TRBV5-1	TRBJ1-6	-	ASSSGQTMYNSPLH
TRBV28	TRBJ2-7	few	ASSPTGGVRGGYEQY
TRBV27	TRBJ2-2	-	ASSSAKTGELF
TRBV6-2/TRBV6-3	TRBJ2-5	-	ASSTDREETQY
TRBV20-1	TRBJ2-1	few	SARDETGRQTYNEQF